Given below is one TCR beta chain in context. The antigen is not known. Clones were sequenced by immunoSEQ multiplex PCR, and TCRdb holds only the in-frame ones, with some missing. The sample includes 210,000 or so clones, roughly 91% of them seen just once. The CDR3 consists of 15 residues. Deletions cut 4 bases from V and 4 bases from J, with 17 bases between. Germline V gene lookup returns CDR1 SGHRS and CDR2 YFSETQ. This specimen belongs to a study of T cell responses to AZD1222 COVID-19 vaccine. Study-level findings and limits: Repertoire sampling happened only post peak T cell response. Distributed over spike, vaccine-associated CD4 TCRs predominated at 160-218 and 743-854. Spike-specific TCR depth and breadth grew after two AZD1222 doses. White British people made up most donors, females outnumbered males, and clonal diversity was possibly underestimated.

The J gene is TRBJ1-2, the V gene TRBV5-1; tentative D call: TRBD1 (6 bases). Sequences were derived from peripheral blood, sampled on day 0 of MenACWY control vaccination. This sequence originates from an adult in good health. The CDR3 DNA follows: TGCGCCAGCAGCCCCGGACAGACAAGTACCTATGGCTACACCTTC. Translation gives CASSPGQTSTYGYTF.